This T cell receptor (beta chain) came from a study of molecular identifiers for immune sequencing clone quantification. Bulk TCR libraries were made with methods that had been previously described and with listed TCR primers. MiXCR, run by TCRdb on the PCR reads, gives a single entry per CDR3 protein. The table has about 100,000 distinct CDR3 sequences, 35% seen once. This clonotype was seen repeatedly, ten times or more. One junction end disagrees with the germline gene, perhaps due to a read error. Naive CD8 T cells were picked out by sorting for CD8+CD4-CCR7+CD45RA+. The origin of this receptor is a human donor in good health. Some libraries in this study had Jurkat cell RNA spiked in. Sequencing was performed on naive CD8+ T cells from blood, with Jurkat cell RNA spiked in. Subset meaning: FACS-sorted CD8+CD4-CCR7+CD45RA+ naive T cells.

Here the CDR3 reads CASSQDLGNAGELFF. The CDR3 bases are TGTGCCAGCAGCCAAGATTTAGGGAACGCCGGGGAGCTGTTTTTT. This sequence joins TRBV4-2 and TRBJ2-2; D remains ambiguous. Per germline, CDR1 LGHNA and CDR2 YNFKEQ. This CDR3 comprises 15 residues.